The 8 T cell receptor beta chains listed next were all sequenced from one sample in a study of blood T cells in healthy people across ages. Primers used in a second PCR of roughly 6 to 12 cycles were a sample-barcoded 5' primer and a J-beta primer mix. TCRdb re-derived calls from the 5' RACE reads in MiXCR, one entry per CDR3 protein. The data contain hundreds of thousands of distinct CDR3 sequences, roughly three fifths of them seen just once; the ten biggest clones take up around 24%. The sequenced sample was blood. The source of these receptors is a man aged 35 to 55 in good health.

The chain combines TRBV15 with TRBJ2-7; the D is unclear. The CDR3 contains 15 residues. Germline-derived CDR1 and CDR2 are LNHNV and YYDKDF (reference sequence). V was shortened by 1 base and J by 0 bases, with 10 bases between the two germline ends. In nucleotides, the CDR3 is TGTGCCACCAGCAGAGTATTCAGGCTCTCCTACGAGCAGTACTTC. This gives the protein CATSRVFRLSYEQYF.

This clonotype was seen once. The chain couples TRBV10-3 to TRBJ2-3; D perhaps matches TRBD1 (6 bases). The CDR3 has 15 residues. CDR1 and CDR2 (germline): ENHRY, SYGVKD. V was pared by 3 bases and J by 3 bases, with 13 bases between. CDR3 bases: TGTGCCATCAGTGACCCCAGGGGCCGTACAGATACGCAGTATTTT. Translation gives CAISDPRGRTDTQYF.

In this sample, this clonotype turned up a few times. V gene TRBV9 combines with J gene TRBJ1-2, with TRBD1 matching over 9 bases. Germline assignment: CDR1 SGDLS and CDR2 YYNGEE. V trimming: 4 bases; J trimming: 3 bases; junction bases outside the gene matches: 4. The CDR3 has 14 residues. CDR3 sequence (DNA): TGTGCCAGCAGCTCGAGACAGGGGGACTATGGCTACACCTTC. Its protein product is CASSSRQGDYGYTF.

The genes are TRBV6-2 or TRBV6-3 and TRBJ2-5; a weak D match, TRBD2 (5 bases). Germline V CDR1 and CDR2: MNHEY, SVGEGT. With 8 bases removed from V and 1 base from J, the gap between germline ends came to 11 bases. This CDR3 comprises 13 residues. CDR3 amino acids: CASGSKGQETQYF. CDR3 bases: TGTGCCAGCGGGAGCAAAGGCCAAGAGACCCAGTACTTC.

This rearrangement joins TRBV28 to TRBJ2-2; the D gene is possibly TRBD2 (7 bases). The CDR3 extends over 14 amino acids. V gave up 10 bases and J gave up 5 bases, with 17 bases separating them. Germline V CDR1 and CDR2: MDHEN, SYDVKM. This chain's CDR3 is CATKRDTETGELFF. The CDR3, as DNA: TGTGCCACGAAGCGGGACACAGAAACCGGGGAGCTGTTTTTT.

The chain employs TRBV20-1 and TRBJ2-1; no definite D call. Judging by the DNA end, TRBJ2-7 fits better; the J call may be wrong. Per the germline V gene, CDR1 is DFQATT and CDR2 is SNEGSKA (reference sequence). CDR3 length: 15 residues. The CDR3 coding sequence is TGCAGTGCTAGTCACCCCACCAGCTCCTACAATGAGCAGTACTTC. Protein product: CSASHPTSSYNEQYF.

This chain links TRBV28 with TRBJ2-7, with D uncertain. Deletions cut 6 bases from V and 6 bases from J, with 18 bases between. Per germline, CDR1 MDHEN and CDR2 SYDVKM. The CDR3 is 14 residues long. Written as DNA, the CDR3 is TGTGCCAGCAGCCGGACGGCCGCCTTGACCGAGCAGTACTTC. Translation: CASSRTAALTEQYF.

This clonotype was detected only a few times. V usage is TRBV5-1 and J usage is TRBJ1-6, with D maybe TRBD1 (5 bases). V lost 0 bases and J lost 10, with 11 bases in between. Germline lookup yields CDR1 SGHRS and CDR2 YFSETQ. This CDR3 has 14 amino acids. CDR3 nucleotides: TGCGCCAGCAGCTTGGACGGGACCGGATCACCCCTCCACTTT. Translating gives CASSLDGTGSPLHF.